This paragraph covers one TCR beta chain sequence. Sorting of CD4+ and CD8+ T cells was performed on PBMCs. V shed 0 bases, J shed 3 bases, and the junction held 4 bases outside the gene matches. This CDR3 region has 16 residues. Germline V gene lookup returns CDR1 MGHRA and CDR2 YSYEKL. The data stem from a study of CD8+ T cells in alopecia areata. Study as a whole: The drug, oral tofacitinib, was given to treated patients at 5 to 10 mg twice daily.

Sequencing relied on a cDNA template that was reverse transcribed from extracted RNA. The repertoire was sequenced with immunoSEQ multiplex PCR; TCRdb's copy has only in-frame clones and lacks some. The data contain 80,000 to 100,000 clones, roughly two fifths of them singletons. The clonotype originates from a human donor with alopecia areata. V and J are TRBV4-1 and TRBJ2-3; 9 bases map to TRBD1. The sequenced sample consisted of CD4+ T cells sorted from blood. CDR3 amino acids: CASSQEGTGRTDTQYF. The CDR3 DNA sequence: TGCGCCAGCAGCCAAGAAGGGACAGGGAGAACAGATACGCAGTATTTT.